A single sample gave rise to the 31 T cell receptor beta chains below, sequenced in a study of T cell changes during pregnancy in multiple sclerosis. Clones were read by immunoSEQ multiplex PCR, and TCRdb kept only the in-frame ones, dropping some. The repertoire holds about 96,000 clones, over 80% seen once, with about 2.7% in the top ten. The sequenced sample was peripheral blood, obtained in the first trimester of pregnancy. These TCRs come from a female donor with multiple sclerosis, enrolled in a pregnancy study.

The chain has TRBV7-9 and TRBJ1-2; TRBD1 agrees at 7 bases. Germline assignment: CDR1 SEHNR and CDR2 FQNEAQ (reference sequence). V lost 1 base to trimming and J lost 6 bases; unmatched junction nucleotides: 5. The CDR3 sequence is 14 residues long. The CDR3 region is CASSLGETGHGYTF. CDR3 coding DNA: TGTGCCAGCAGCTTAGGGGAGACAGGGCATGGCTACACCTTC.

This sequence joins TRBV5-6 and TRBJ2-1, with D perhaps TRBD2 (6 bases). The CDR3 covers 16 residues. Trimming removed 3 bases from V and 6 bases from J, with 19 bases in between. Germline V gene sequence: CDR1 SGHDT, CDR2 YYEEEE. CDR3: CASSSPPGVPPNEQFF. The CDR3 DNA follows: TGTGCCAGCAGCTCCCCCCCGGGAGTCCCCCCCAATGAGCAGTTCTTC.

Here the CDR3 reads CASSGHGLAGNHEQYF. The CDR3 DNA follows: TGTGCCAGCAGTGGACATGGACTAGCGGGAAACCACGAGCAGTACTTC. The V and J genes are TRBV27 and TRBJ2-7; 12 bases are a match to TRBD2. CDR3 length: 16 residues. The V and J ends lost 5 bases and 5 bases, in that order; junction bases with no gene match: 10. Germline values: CDR1 MNHEY, CDR2 SMNVEV (reference sequence).

J is TRBJ2-3 and V is TRBV4-2; 11 bases line up with TRBD2. The CDR3 has 18 amino acids. In germline, CDR1 is LGHNA, CDR2 YNFKEQ. The junction had 11 bases not matched to a gene; V was cut back by 0 bases and J by 6 bases. The CDR3 here is CASSQELKSLAGVDTQYF. CDR3 nucleotide sequence: TGTGCCAGCAGCCAAGAGTTGAAGTCACTAGCGGGAGTCGATACGCAGTATTTT.

The J gene is TRBJ1-1, the V gene TRBV2; 7 bases line up with TRBD1. This CDR3 is 13 amino acids long. Trimming at V came to 7 bases and at J to 5 bases, leaving 7 bases not matched to a gene. From germline, CDR1 is SNHLY and CDR2 FYNNEI. Here the CDR3 DNA reads TGTGCCAGCATAAGACAGGGACTTACTGAAGCTTTCTTT. Its protein product is CASIRQGLTEAFF.

This chain's CDR3 is CSARGAGGGYNEQFF. The CDR3 coding sequence is TGCAGCGCCAGGGGGGCGGGAGGGGGTTACAATGAGCAGTTCTTC. V and J are TRBV29-1 and TRBJ2-1, with 9 bases that match TRBD2. Germline loops: CDR1 SQVTM, CDR2 ANQGSEA. V lost 7 bases and J lost 4; bases outside the gene matches: 11. The CDR3 runs 15 residues.

The gene calls are TRBV12-5 and TRBJ1-1; possibly TRBD1 for D (6 bases). V lost 9 bases and J lost 5, with 10 bases in between. Germline CDR1 is LGHNT and CDR2 is FRNRAP. The CDR3 spans 11 residues. The CDR3 DNA sequence: TGTGCTAGCCAGGGGCGAACTGAAGCTTTCTTT. This gives the protein CASQGRTEAFF. The whole variable domain, filled in from reference TRBV12-5 and TRBJ1-1, reads DARVTQTPRHKVTEMGQEVTMRCQPILGHNTVFWYRQTMMQGLELLAYFRNRAPLDDSGMPKDRFSAEMPDATLATLKIQPSEPRDSAVYFCASQGRTEAFFGQGTRLTVV.

The genes are TRBV5-1 and TRBJ1-4; D possibly corresponds to TRBD1 (5 bases). V gave up 1 base and J gave up 5 bases, with 9 bases separating them. Germline lookup yields CDR1 SGHRS and CDR2 YFSETQ. The CDR3 contains 14 residues. The CDR3 loop reads CASSLRGLNEKLFF. The CDR3 DNA sequence: TGCGCCAGCAGCTTGAGGGGTCTCAATGAAAAACTGTTTTTT.

The CDR3: CASSLPLSQIAKNIQYF. CDR3 sequence (DNA): TGTGCCAGCAGCTTACCCTTGTCTCAGATAGCCAAAAACATTCAGTACTTC. This rearrangement joins TRBV7-2 to TRBJ2-4; no clear D gene. The germline V gene has CDR1 SGHTA and CDR2 FQGNSA. V lost 2 bases and J lost 0, with 14 bases in between. CDR3 size: 17 residues.

The rearrangement links TRBV13 to TRBJ2-2, with D possibly matching TRBD2 (5 bases). This CDR3 contains 15 residues. The V and J ends lost 1 base and 3 bases respectively, with 9 bases between them. Germline V CDR1 and CDR2: PRHDT, FYEKMQ (reference sequence). The CDR3 protein is CASSLATGYTGELFF. The CDR3 nucleotides read TGTGCCAGCAGCTTAGCAACGGGATACACCGGGGAGCTGTTTTTT. The full variable domain, its missing parts supplied by reference TRBV13 and TRBJ2-2, is AAGVIQSPRHLIKEKRETATLKCYPIPRHDTVYWYQQGPGQDPQFLISFYEKMQSDKGSIPDRFSAQQFSDYHSELNMSSLELGDSALYFCASSLATGYTGELFFGEGSRLTVL.

The chain carries TRBV10-3 and TRBJ2-1; tentatively, D is TRBD2 (6 bases). Between the trimmed V and J ends, which lost 4 bases and 7 bases, there was a span of 11 bases. The CDR3 has 13 residues. Germline V gives CDR1 ENHRY, CDR2 SYGVKD. CDR3 DNA sequence: TGTGCCATCAGTGTAATAGGAGGGAATGAGCAGTTCTTC. It specifies CAISVIGGNEQFF.

V gene TRBV7-9 combines with J gene TRBJ2-1; the D is unclear. The CDR3 loop spans 11 amino acids. V lost 5 bases and J lost 15, with 14 bases in between. In germline, CDR1 is SEHNR, CDR2 FQNEAQ (reference sequence). This CDR3 is CASSTDTVPFF. The CDR3 nucleotides are TGTGCCAGCAGCACTGACACGGTACCGTTCTTC.

This chain joins TRBV5-6 and TRBJ1-4; no definite D call. The CDR3 is 14 amino acids. Looked up from germline, CDR1 is SGHDT and CDR2 is YYEEEE. The germline V and J ends were trimmed by 4 bases and 6 bases, with 13 bases remaining between them. The CDR3 DNA sequence: TGTGCCAGCAGCCTCGACGGGAAGTATGAAAAACTGTTTTTT. It specifies CASSLDGKYEKLFF.

In its sample, this clone was seen once. The chain carries TRBV2 and TRBJ2-1; maybe TRBD1 (5 bases). The germline V gene encodes CDR1 SNHLY and CDR2 FYNNEI. Trimming took 8 bases from V and 6 from J, leaving 5 bases between them. CDR3 length equals 10 residues. The CDR3, as DNA: TGTGCCAGCGGGGCCAATGAGCAGTTCTTC. It is translated as CASGANEQFF.

The V call is TRBV14, the J call TRBJ2-1, with unresolved D. There are 14 residues in the CDR3. V lost 4 bases and J lost 0, with 7 bases in between. Looked up from germline, CDR1 is SGHDN and CDR2 is FVKESK. The CDR3 sequence: CASSPMASYNEQFF. The CDR3 DNA reads TGTGCCAGCAGCCCCATGGCCTCCTACAATGAGCAGTTCTTC.

This rearrangement joins TRBV4-1 to TRBJ1-2; D may be TRBD1 (6 bases). Trimming left V 6 bases short and J 2 bases short, with 13 bases between. The CDR3 contains 14 residues. Per germline, CDR1 MGHRA and CDR2 YSYEKL. This chain's CDR3 is CASRPRTDNYGYTF. CDR3 DNA sequence: TGCGCCAGCAGACCAAGGACAGACAACTATGGCTACACCTTC.

This clone appeared a few times. The rearrangement uses TRBV28 and TRBJ1-5; 7 bases are a match to TRBD1. The length of the CDR3 is 16 residues. CDR1 and CDR2 from the germline V gene are MDHEN and SYDVKM. V gave up 6 bases and J gave up 0 bases; unmatched junction bases: 8. For the CDR3, the DNA is TGTGCCAGCAGCCCAGGGACAGCAGTTAGCAATCAGCCCCAGCATTTT. Protein product: CASSPGTAVSNQPQHF. Full variable domain (remainder filled in from reference TRBV28 and TRBJ1-5): DVKVTQSSRYLVKRTGEKVFLECVQDMDHENMFWYRQDPGLGLRLIYFSYDVKMKEKGDIPEGYSVSREKKERFSLILESASTNQTSMYLCASSPGTAVSNQPQHFGDGTRLSIL.

This chain joins TRBV29-1 and TRBJ2-5; 8 bases agree with TRBD1. Per germline, CDR1 SQVTM and CDR2 ANQGSEA. The CDR3 runs 14 residues. V lost 5 bases and J lost 4; bases outside the gene matches: 9. CDR3 DNA sequence: TGCAGCGTTTCAGGGGGCTCGGGGATAGAGACCCAGTACTTC. Protein sequence: CSVSGGSGIETQYF.

The chain joins TRBV7-3 to TRBJ2-3; no reliable D call. Trimming took 1 base from V and 5 from J, leaving 7 bases between them. CDR1 and CDR2 (germline): SGHTA, FQGTGA. This CDR3 comprises 13 residues. The CDR3 reads CASSLRLQDTQYF. CDR3 in DNA: TGTGCCAGCAGCTTAAGACTCCAAGATACGCAGTATTTT.

This clone was picked up one time. This chain joins TRBV6-5 and TRBJ2-3, with TRBD2 matching over 9 bases. CDR1 is MNHEY and CDR2 is SVGAGI in the germline V gene. Trimming at V came to 5 bases and at J to 6 bases, leaving 9 bases not matched to a gene. The CDR3 totals 15 residues. Here the CDR3 reads CASSRSGSLADTQYF. The CDR3 DNA reads TGTGCCAGCAGTCGTAGCGGGAGTTTAGCCGATACGCAGTATTTT.

This chain links TRBV14 with TRBJ2-5; 11 bases map to TRBD2. This CDR3 is built from 16 residues. From germline, CDR1 is SGHDN and CDR2 FVKESK. Trimming took 5 bases from V and 5 from J; bases not matched to a gene: 10. CDR3 nucleotides: TGTGCCAGCAGCGTGGGACTAGCGGTGGCGGGGGAGACCCAGTACTTC. This encodes CASSVGLAVAGETQYF.

The rearrangement uses TRBV6-4 and TRBJ2-2; TRBD2 matches 7 bases. Germline CDR1 and CDR2: MRHNA and SNTAGT. V lost 2 bases, J lost 4 bases, and 4 bases stayed unmatched. The CDR3 contains 15 residues. The CDR3 region has the DNA TGTGCCAGCAGTGACAGGGGCGGGAGCACCGGGGAGCTGTTTTTT. It yields the protein CASSDRGGSTGELFF.

CDR3 sequence (DNA): TGTGCCAGTAGTATAGAGCGCCTTGCATGGAGCAATCAGCCCCAGCATTTT. The encoded protein is CASSIERLAWSNQPQHF. The chain joins TRBV19 to TRBJ1-5; no clear D. The CDR3 spans 17 residues. The V end was cut by 0 bases, the J end by 1 base, with 13 bases between. Germline V gene data show CDR1 as LNHDA and CDR2 as SQIVND (reference sequence).

This CDR3 is CASSVVPSGTYEQFF. CDR3 DNA: TGTGCCAGCAGCGTAGTTCCTAGCGGGACCTATGAGCAGTTCTTC. This chain joins TRBV9 and TRBJ2-1; 9 bases line up with TRBD2. The CDR3 extends over 15 amino acids. J gave up 8 bases and V 0 bases, and 6 bases lay outside the gene matches. Germline V gives CDR1 SGDLS, CDR2 YYNGEE.

The chain joins TRBV6-6 to TRBJ1-4, with TRBD1 identical over 10 bases. The CDR3 totals 14 residues. The junction had 7 bases not matched to a gene; V was cut back by 5 bases and J by 10 bases. Germline CDR1 and CDR2: MNHNY and SVGAGI (reference sequence). CDR3 coding DNA: TGTGCCAGCAGTCGGGACAGGGGATCTGGAAAACTGTTTTTT. It specifies CASSRDRGSGKLFF.

This chain connects TRBV28 to TRBJ1-5; TRBD1 might be the D (6 bases). The V and J ends lost 3 bases and 6 bases respectively, with 21 bases between them. Germline V gene data show CDR1 as MDHEN and CDR2 as SYDVKM. The CDR3 length is 17 residues. The CDR3 here is CASSFVQGARKGQPQHF. Here the CDR3 DNA reads TGTGCCAGCAGTTTCGTACAGGGTGCCAGAAAGGGTCAGCCCCAGCATTTT.

The CDR3 DNA sequence: TGTGCCAGCACGACCGGGGGGAGAGAGACCCAGTACTTC. Its translation is CASTTGGRETQYF. The V gene is TRBV2, the J gene TRBJ2-5; 7 bases line up with TRBD2. The length of the CDR3 is 13 residues. Germline CDR1 reads SNHLY; CDR2 reads FYNNEI. V shed 7 bases, J shed 4 bases, and the junction held 6 bases outside the gene matches.

The rearrangement uses TRBV28 and TRBJ2-1, with 8 bases that match TRBD1. The V gene end was trimmed by 6 bases and the J gene end by 9 bases; junction bases not matched to a gene: 7. This CDR3 contains 13 residues. Per germline, CDR1 MDHEN and CDR2 SYDVKM. In DNA, the CDR3 is TGTGCCAGCAGCTCCAGGACAGGGTTTGAGCAGTTCTTC. This translates into CASSSRTGFEQFF.

The sample holds one count of this clone. The CDR3 sequence: CASRDAFGTSGRAYTGELFF. The DNA for the CDR3 is TGTGCCAGTAGGGACGCGTTTGGGACTAGCGGGAGGGCCTACACCGGGGAGCTGTTTTTT. This chain connects TRBV19 to TRBJ2-2, with 16 positions matching TRBD2. The CDR3 totals 20 residues. The V gene end was trimmed by 6 bases and the J gene end by 3 bases; junction bases not matched to a gene: 13. The germline V gene has CDR1 LNHDA and CDR2 SQIVND (reference sequence).

The gene calls are TRBV4-1 and TRBJ2-3, with D possibly TRBD2 on 7 matching bases. The germline CDR1 and CDR2 sequences are MGHRA and YSYEKL. Trimming pared 8 bases from V and 0 bases from J, leaving 12 bases between. CDR3 length: 14 amino acids. The CDR3: CASRGATSTDTQYF. CDR3 nucleotides: TGCGCCAGCCGGGGGGCCACTAGCACAGATACGCAGTATTTT.

This clone was seen only a few times. This sequence joins TRBV9 and TRBJ2-7; TRBD2 might be the D (6 bases). Germline V gene data show CDR1 as SGDLS and CDR2 as YYNGEE. V was cut by 2 bases and J by 4 bases, with 13 bases left in between. The CDR3 covers 14 residues. The chain's CDR3 is CASSVGLEGYEQYF. For the CDR3, the DNA is TGTGCCAGCAGCGTTGGATTGGAGGGATACGAGCAGTACTTC.